These 27 T cell receptor beta chains share one sample of origin, sequenced in a study of blood T cell repertoires in COVID-19. TCRdb's table, derived via immunoSEQ multiplex PCR, lists solely in-frame clones and lacks some. This sample has 100,000 to 150,000 clones, with about 83% found just once. Sequencing input: peripheral blood. These receptors were taken from a man aged 35 to 55 with active or convalescent COVID-19.

The chain joins TRBV11-1 to TRBJ1-4; 10 nucleotides match TRBD1. CDR3 size: 14 residues. V trimming: 4 bases; J trimming: 10 bases; junction bases outside the gene matches: 6. The germline CDR1 and CDR2 sequences are SGHAT and FQDESV (reference sequence). The CDR3 coding sequence is TGTGCCAGCAGCTCAGAGACAGGGGGCGGAAAACTGTTTTTT. Its translation: CASSSETGGGKLFF. The complete variable domain, with remaining parts taken from reference TRBV11-1 and TRBJ1-4, reads EAEVAQSPRYKITEKSQAVAFWCDPISGHATLYWYRQILGQGPELLVQFQDESVVDDSQLPKDRFSAERLKGVDSTLKIQPAELGDSAMYLCASSSETGGGKLFFGSGTQLSVL.

The CDR3 region is CASSAFATSEWNEQFF. The CDR3 DNA reads as TGTGCCAGCAGCGCGTTTGCTACCAGCGAATGGAATGAGCAGTTCTTC. This chain connects TRBV11-2 to TRBJ2-1; D gene uncertain. V was shortened by 5 bases and J by 7 bases, with 21 bases between the two germline ends. There are 16 residues in the CDR3. CDR1 is SGHAT and CDR2 is FQNNGV in the germline V gene.

The genes are TRBV6-4 and TRBJ2-1; 8 bases are a match to TRBD2. Germline CDR1 reads MRHNA; CDR2 reads SNTAGT. The CDR3 has 14 amino acids. V shed 0 bases, J shed 7 bases, and the junction held 2 bases outside the gene matches. CDR3 coding DNA: TGTGCCAGCAGTGACTCTAGCGGGGAAAATGAGCAGTTCTTC. Translating it yields CASSDSSGENEQFF.

The J gene is TRBJ2-1, the V gene TRBV6-6, with D perhaps TRBD2 (6 bases). This CDR3 contains 15 residues. Germline assignment: CDR1 MNHNY and CDR2 SVGAGI (reference sequence). V lost 0 bases and J lost 1, with 7 bases in between. The DNA of the CDR3 is TGTGCCAGCAGTTACTCCGGGGGTTCCTACAATGAGCAGTTCTTC. This translates into CASSYSGGSYNEQFF.

The rearrangement links TRBV10-3 to TRBJ1-2; 8 bases line up with TRBD1. V lost 3 bases to trimming and J lost 4 bases; unmatched junction nucleotides: 1. There are 13 residues in the CDR3. CDR1 and CDR2 from the germline V gene are ENHRY and SYGVKD. As DNA, the CDR3 is TGTGCCATCAGTGATGGGACAGGCTATGGCTACACCTTC. Its protein is CAISDGTGYGYTF.

This clone was observed a handful of times. The chain has TRBV5-6 and TRBJ1-6; 8 bases are shared with TRBD1. The CDR3 has 15 residues. The germline gives CDR1 SGHDT, CDR2 YYEEEE. Unmatched junction bases numbered 8, after V lost 2 bases and J lost 10 bases. The CDR3 sequence is CASSLRTGWGSPLHF. The CDR3 region has the DNA TGTGCCAGCAGCTTACGGACAGGGTGGGGATCACCCCTCCACTTT.

The chain carries TRBV7-2 and TRBJ2-7; D is undetermined. The CDR3 consists of 14 residues. V was clipped by 3 bases and J by 0 bases, with 9 bases between them. Germline V CDR1 and CDR2: SGHTA, FQGNSA. DNA of the CDR3: TGTGCCAGCAGCTTTGGGCTTTACTCCTACGAGCAGTACTTC. Amino acid sequence: CASSFGLYSYEQYF.

The table lists this clone with a few counts. The rearrangement uses TRBV10-3 and TRBJ2-1, with D uncertain. Germline values: CDR1 ENHRY, CDR2 SYGVKD. Deletions cut 1 base from V and 0 bases from J, with 7 bases between. The CDR3 consists of 15 residues. Here the CDR3 DNA reads TGTGCCATCAGTGAGTATTCGAGCTCCTACAATGAGCAGTTCTTC. Translating gives CAISEYSSSYNEQFF.

The chain uses TRBV5-4 and TRBJ2-3, with a possible D match to TRBD2 (6 bases). CDR3 length equals 16 residues. Trimming removed 4 bases at V and 0 bases at J, with 15 bases between. Looked up from germline, CDR1 is SGHNT and CDR2 is YYREEE (reference sequence). The CDR3 DNA reads as TGTGCCAGCAGCCGAGACGGAGGGTCGAGCACAGATACGCAGTATTTT. It encodes CASSRDGGSSTDTQYF.

The J gene is TRBJ2-5, the V gene TRBV5-5; 13 bases align to TRBD2. Germline V gene data show CDR1 as SGHKS and CDR2 as YYEKEE (reference sequence). This CDR3 is built from 15 residues. V gave up 5 bases and J gave up 4 bases; unmatched junction bases: 5. CDR3 loop: CASSFGLAGAETQYF. CDR3 coding DNA: TGTGCCAGCAGTTTTGGACTAGCGGGGGCAGAGACCCAGTACTTC.

The chain couples TRBV19 to TRBJ1-4, with 8 nucleotides matching TRBD1. CDR3 size: 15 residues. Germline V gives CDR1 LNHDA, CDR2 SQIVND (reference sequence). J lost 8 bases, V lost 7 bases, and 12 bases had no gene match. As DNA, the CDR3 is TGTGCCAGTACTACCCTGCAGGGGGCGAGGGAAAAACTGTTTTTT. Translating it yields CASTTLQGAREKLFF.

This sequence joins TRBV7-8 and TRBJ1-5; unclear D gene. V was shortened by 2 bases and J by 3 bases, with 14 bases between the two germline ends. Germline V gene lookup returns CDR1 SGHVS and CDR2 FQNEAQ. The CDR3 totals 16 residues. In nucleotides, the CDR3 is TGTGCCAGCAGCTTATCGGAACGGGGATACAATCAGCCCCAGCATTTT. Translation: CASSLSERGYNQPQHF.

The chain employs TRBV9 and TRBJ1-4; D remains unclear. Germline V gene sequence: CDR1 SGDLS, CDR2 YYNGEE. CDR3 length: 15 residues. The V end lost 0 bases, the J end lost 3 bases, and 9 bases lay between the germline ends. The DNA for the CDR3 is TGTGCCAGCAGCGTAGCGGGGTCTTCTAATGAAAAACTGTTTTTT. Protein: CASSVAGSSNEKLFF.

This chain links TRBV10-2 with TRBJ1-4; TRBD1 might be the D (6 bases). Trimming pared 4 bases from V and 8 bases from J, leaving 11 bases between. CDR3 length: 13 amino acids. Germline V gene sequence: CDR1 WSHSY, CDR2 SAAADI. The CDR3 DNA is TGCGCCAGCAGTGTCAGGGGAAAGGAAAAACTGTTTTTT. Protein product: CASSVRGKEKLFF.

The gene calls are TRBV7-9 and TRBJ2-6, with TRBD1 identical over 7 bases. This CDR3 is 16 amino acids long. Germline CDR1 and CDR2: SEHNR and FQNEAQ (reference sequence). J was trimmed by 0 bases and V by 6 bases; bases with no gene match: 5. Written as DNA, the CDR3 is TGTGCCAGCAGTACAGGGGTCCACTCTGGGGCCAACGTCCTGACTTTC. Its protein is CASSTGVHSGANVLTF.

V is TRBV7-2 and J is TRBJ2-4; 8 positions agree with TRBD1. CDR1 SGHTA and CDR2 FQGNSA come from the germline V gene. The V and J ends lost 0 bases and 0 bases, in that order; junction bases with no gene match: 1. This CDR3 has 16 residues. The CDR3: CASSLAGQVAKNIQYF. DNA for the CDR3: TGTGCCAGCAGCTTAGCGGGACAGGTAGCCAAAAACATTCAGTACTTC.

The chain joins TRBV7-3 to TRBJ2-3, with 8 bases lining up with TRBD1. V trimming: 3 bases; J trimming: 2 bases; junction bases outside the gene matches: 7. The CDR3 runs 16 residues. The germline CDR1 and CDR2 sequences are SGHTA and FQGTGA. The CDR3 DNA reads TGTGCCAGCAGCTTCACCGGACAGGGATCCACAGATACGCAGTATTTT. It translates to CASSFTGQGSTDTQYF.

The chain carries TRBV5-4 and TRBJ2-1; TRBD1 agrees at 8 bases. J gave up 7 bases and V 2 bases, and 2 bases lay outside the gene matches. From germline, CDR1 is SGHNT and CDR2 YYREEE (reference sequence). The CDR3 is made up of 13 amino acids. CDR3 residues: CASSLTGGNEQFF. The CDR3 nucleotides read TGTGCCAGCAGCTTAACAGGGGGGAATGAGCAGTTCTTC.

The chain couples TRBV28 to TRBJ2-3, with D perhaps TRBD1 (5 bases). V lost 5 bases and J 4 bases, leaving 16 bases between the germline ends. The CDR3 spans 15 residues. The germline gives CDR1 MDHEN, CDR2 SYDVKM. CDR3 DNA sequence: TGTGCCAGCAGTGCAGGGTCCCCTGGGTCAGATACGCAGTATTTT. Its protein product is CASSAGSPGSDTQYF.

The chain joins TRBV7-2 to TRBJ2-5; 13 bases are shared with TRBD2. Germline V CDR1 and CDR2: SGHTA, FQGNSA. The CDR3 extends over 16 amino acids. With V trimmed by 5 bases and J by 5 bases, 8 bases remained unmatched. The CDR3 coding sequence is TGTGCCAGCAGCCTACAAGGACTAGCGGGGGCGGAGACCCAGTACTTC. This translates into CASSLQGLAGAETQYF.

The gene calls are TRBV7-9 and TRBJ2-3, with 10 bases matching TRBD2. Germline trimming cut 5 bases from V and 6 bases from J; bases unmatched to any gene: 5. This CDR3 spans 14 amino acids. Looked up from germline, CDR1 is SEHNR and CDR2 is FQNEAQ (reference sequence). The CDR3 DNA is TGTGCCAGCAGCCCTAGCGGGGGATCCGATACGCAGTATTTT. This encodes CASSPSGGSDTQYF.

The CDR3 here is CASSPGGQYINYGYTF. Written as DNA, the CDR3 is TGTGCCAGCAGCCCAGGGGGGCAGTATATTAACTATGGCTACACCTTC. This rearrangement joins TRBV7-2 to TRBJ1-2; TRBD1 matches at 7 bases. Unmatched junction bases numbered 10, after V lost 5 bases and J lost 1 base. The CDR3 contains 16 residues. Germline CDR1 reads SGHTA; CDR2 reads FQGNSA.

This chain uses TRBV5-4 with TRBJ1-6; tentatively, D is TRBD1 (6 bases). The V end lost 0 bases, the J end lost 9 bases, and 10 bases lay between the germline ends. This CDR3 is built from 14 residues. The germline V gene has CDR1 SGHNT and CDR2 YYREEE (reference sequence). For the CDR3, the DNA is TGTGCCAGCAGCTTGGACAGGGAGGGTTCACCCCTCCACTTT. It translates to CASSLDREGSPLHF. Supplemented by reference TRBV5-4 and TRBJ1-6, the full variable domain reads ETGVTQSPTHLIKTRGQQVTLRCSSQSGHNTVSWYQQALGQGPQFIFQYYREEENGRGNFPPRFSGLQFPNYSSELNVNALELDDSALYLCASSLDREGSPLHFGNGTRLTVT.

This clone was detected only a few times. The V call is TRBV6-5, the J call TRBJ2-1; TRBD1 matches 10 bases. CDR3 length equals 15 residues. The germline CDR1 and CDR2 sequences are MNHEY and SVGAGI. After removal of 6 bases from V and 7 bases from J, the junction contained 9 bases not matched to a gene. In nucleotides, the CDR3 is TGTGCCAGCAGGATTCGACAGGGGGCTATTAATGAGCAGTTCTTC. This sequence encodes CASRIRQGAINEQFF.

A single count supports this clone. The V gene is TRBV24-1, the J gene TRBJ2-3; D may be TRBD2 (5 bases). The CDR3 consists of 14 residues. CDR1 and CDR2 from the germline V gene are KGHDR and SFDVKD. V was pared by 7 bases and J by 4 bases, with 14 bases between. CDR3 protein: CATSPGLSPDTQYF. The DNA for the CDR3 is TGTGCCACCAGCCCGGGGTTATCGCCAGATACGCAGTATTTT.

CDR3: CASRLSGTNEKLFF. The CDR3 DNA reads TGTGCCAGCAGGTTGTCAGGCACTAATGAAAAACTGTTTTTT. The chain has TRBV6-5 and TRBJ1-4; D uncertain. Germline V gene lookup returns CDR1 MNHEY and CDR2 SVGAGI. Trimming pared 6 bases from V and 2 bases from J, leaving 10 bases between. This CDR3 has 14 amino acids.

This clone was detected only once. The chain couples TRBV6-5 to TRBJ2-5; 7 bases align to TRBD1. Germline-derived CDR1 and CDR2 are MNHEY and SVGAGI. CDR3 size: 14 residues. V lost 5 bases and J lost 2; bases outside the gene matches: 5. CDR3 amino acids: CASSKQGPQETQYF. The CDR3 DNA is TGTGCCAGCAGTAAACAGGGGCCGCAAGAGACCCAGTACTTC.